Each of the 20 T cell receptor beta chains below was sequenced from the same sample in a study of blood T cell repertoires in COVID-19. The protocol was immunoSEQ multiplex PCR, while the TCRdb copy is restricted to in-frame clones and leaves out a portion. Among some 73,000 clones listed, approximately 86% were seen once. Input material: peripheral blood. Receptors originate from a woman aged 55-70 years with acute or convalescent COVID-19.

This chain links TRBV7-3 with TRBJ2-3, with TRBD1 identical over 10 bases. CDR3 length: 15 amino acids. CDR1 is SGHTA, CDR2 FQGTGA, per germline. V lost 5 bases, J lost 0 bases, and 2 bases stayed unmatched. The CDR3 sequence: CASSGTGVSTDTQYF. The DNA of the CDR3 is TGTGCCAGCAGCGGGACAGGGGTCAGCACAGATACGCAGTATTTT.

This clone was seen only once. The chain combines TRBV6-1 with TRBJ2-5; D perhaps matches TRBD1 (6 bases). Trimming took off 3 bases at V and 5 bases at J, with 13 bases between the two ends. This CDR3 comprises 14 residues. The germline gives CDR1 MNHNS, CDR2 SASEGT. CDR3 DNA: TGTGCCAGCAGTGAGATCAGGGGCGGCGAGACCCAGTACTTC. Protein product: CASSEIRGGETQYF.

This chain's CDR3 is CASSEIAGGPKTQYF. The CDR3 nucleotides read TGTGCCAGCAGTGAGATAGCGGGGGGCCCCAAGACCCAGTACTTC. The chain joins TRBV2 to TRBJ2-5, with TRBD2 matching over 10 bases. Germline V lookup: CDR1 SNHLY, CDR2 FYNNEI. J gave up 6 bases and V 3 bases, and 7 bases lay outside the gene matches. The CDR3 is 15 residues long.

The chain joins TRBV9 to TRBJ2-5; 8 nucleotides align to TRBD2. V was clipped by 0 bases and J by 0 bases; unmatched bases: 4. The CDR3 loop spans 16 amino acids. The germline CDR1 and CDR2 sequences are SGDLS and YYNGEE. CDR3 sequence: CASSVDPAGDQETQYF. The DNA for the CDR3 is TGTGCCAGCAGCGTAGATCCAGCGGGGGACCAAGAGACCCAGTACTTC.

V is TRBV5-8 and J is TRBJ1-5; the match to TRBD1 covers 7 bases. V lost 4 bases and J lost 7; bases outside the gene matches: 8. The germline V gene encodes CDR1 SGHTS and CDR2 YDEGEE. The CDR3 totals 14 residues. CDR3 residues: CASSRGQISQPQHF. CDR3 coding DNA: TGTGCCAGCAGCCGGGGACAGATATCCCAGCCCCAGCATTTT.

The V and J genes are TRBV28 and TRBJ1-3; 8 bases are shared with TRBD1. The CDR3 length is 16 residues. Germline lookup yields CDR1 MDHEN and CDR2 SYDVKM. Trimming cost V 2 bases and J 4 bases; bases outside gene matches: 7. The CDR3 region has the DNA TGTGCCAGCAGTTTACCCGGACAGGGCGGAGGAAACACCATATATTTT. As protein: CASSLPGQGGGNTIYF.

The chain combines TRBV15 with TRBJ2-2; D may be TRBD1 (6 bases). The V gene's germline CDR1 is LNHNV and CDR2 YYDKDF (reference sequence). Trimming removed 3 bases at V and 3 bases at J, with 20 bases between. The CDR3 is made up of 18 amino acids. CDR3 DNA sequence: TGTGCCACCAGCAGTTACCCCCCAGGGGCTGGGGACACCGGGGAGCTGTTTTTT. Translation: CATSSYPPGAGDTGELFF. The full variable domain, rest sourced from reference TRBV15 and TRBJ2-2, is DAMVIQNPRYQVTQFGKPVTLSCSQTLNHNVMYWYQQKSSQAPKLLFHYYDKDFNNEADTPDNFQSRRPNTSFCFLDIRSPGLGDTAMYLCATSSYPPGAGDTGELFFGEGSRLTVL.

The rearrangement links TRBV19 to TRBJ1-6; 7 bases fit TRBD1. J gave up 5 bases and V 3 bases, and 4 bases lay outside the gene matches. Per germline, CDR1 LNHDA and CDR2 SQIVND (reference sequence). This CDR3 is built from 15 residues. CDR3 sequence reads: CASSITGTDNSPLHF. The CDR3 DNA sequence: TGTGCCAGTAGTATTACCGGGACAGATAATTCACCCCTCCACTTT. The whole variable domain, filled in from reference TRBV19 and TRBJ1-6, reads DGGITQSPKYLFRKEGQNVTLSCEQNLNHDAMYWYRQDPGQGLRLIYYSQIVNDFQKGDIAEGYSVSREKKESFPLTVTSAQKNPTAFYLCASSITGTDNSPLHFGNGTRLTVT.

This rearrangement joins TRBV7-3 to TRBJ2-3; D perhaps matches TRBD2 (6 bases). V was shortened by 5 bases and J by 1 base, with 16 bases between the two germline ends. Germline V gives CDR1 SGHTA, CDR2 FQGTGA. The CDR3 consists of 16 residues. This chain's CDR3 is CASSPRGGQGTDTQYF. The CDR3 nucleotides are TGTGCCAGCAGCCCTAGGGGAGGCCAGGGCACAGATACGCAGTATTTT.

Concerning this clone: The sample contains more than one DNA sequence encoding this CDR3. V usage is TRBV29-1 and J usage is TRBJ2-7, with 11 bases aligning to TRBD1. CDR3 length: 12 residues. V was clipped by 6 bases and J by 3 bases; unmatched bases: 1. The germline V gene encodes CDR1 SQVTM and CDR2 ANQGSEA. CDR3 protein: CSVGTGGYEQYF. CDR3 coding DNA: TGCAGCGTAGGGACAGGGGGCTACGAGCAGTACTTC.

This sequence joins TRBV6-6 and TRBJ1-2; TRBD1 aligns across 8 bases. Germline-derived CDR1 and CDR2 are MNHNY and SVGAGI (reference sequence). V lost 10 bases, J lost 10 bases, and 11 bases stayed unmatched. The CDR3 totals 12 residues. The CDR3 DNA reads as TGTGCCACAATGGACAGGGCTTGGGACTACACCTTC. As protein: CATMDRAWDYTF.

The V and J genes are TRBV3-1 (or the pseudogene TRBV3-2) and TRBJ1-3, with D hard to call. CDR3 length: 15 residues. The V gene's germline CDR1 is LGHDT and CDR2 YNNKEL (reference sequence). V was cut by 4 bases and J by 2 bases, with 12 bases left in between. CDR3 residues: CASSPTIGAGNTIYF. Written as DNA, the CDR3 is TGTGCCAGCAGCCCAACGATCGGGGCTGGAAACACCATATATTTT.

The chain links TRBV6-5 to TRBJ2-7; tentative D call: TRBD2 (5 bases). V dropped 5 bases and J dropped 2 bases, with 16 bases sitting between them. Germline lookup yields CDR1 MNHEY and CDR2 SVGAGI. CDR3 length: 15 residues. This CDR3 is CASSQYPGSAYEQYF. The DNA of the CDR3 is TGTGCCAGCAGTCAATATCCGGGGTCCGCCTACGAGCAGTACTTC.

This clone was picked up one time. The rearrangement uses TRBV6-1 and TRBJ1-6, with TRBD1 identical over 7 bases. This CDR3 region has 14 residues. Germline-derived CDR1 and CDR2 are MNHNS and SASEGT. J lost 10 bases, V lost 3 bases, and 6 bases had no gene match. The CDR3 here is CASSDDREVSPLHF. Here the CDR3 DNA reads TGTGCCAGCAGTGACGACAGGGAAGTATCACCCCTCCACTTT.

This chain uses TRBV7-2 with TRBJ2-1, with D perhaps TRBD1 (6 bases). There are 15 residues in the CDR3. Trimming shortened V by 3 bases and J by 4 bases, and 13 bases separated the two germline ends. Germline CDR1 SGHTA, CDR2 FQGNSA. The CDR3 here is CASSFLTGGYNEQFF. The CDR3 DNA follows: TGTGCCAGCAGCTTCCTGACAGGAGGATACAATGAGCAGTTCTTC.

CDR3 amino acids: CASSPDRDTYNEQFF. DNA for the CDR3: TGTGCCAGCAGCCCTGACAGGGACACCTACAATGAGCAGTTCTTC. The V gene is TRBV3-1 (or the pseudogene TRBV3-2), the J gene TRBJ2-1; TRBD1 matches at 7 bases. The V gene end was trimmed by 4 bases and the J gene end by 2 bases; junction bases not matched to a gene: 5. The germline V gene has CDR1 LGHDT and CDR2 YNNKEL (reference sequence). The CDR3 extends over 15 amino acids.

The J gene is TRBJ1-2, the V gene TRBV5-1; 11 nucleotides agree with TRBD1. Germline values: CDR1 SGHRS, CDR2 YFSETQ. The CDR3 contains 16 residues. The ends lost 2 bases at V and 2 bases at J; junction bases unmatched: 5. This CDR3 reads CASSLGQGAVNYGYTF. The CDR3, as DNA: TGCGCCAGCAGCTTAGGACAGGGGGCGGTAAACTATGGCTACACCTTC.

This chain uses TRBV6-2 or TRBV6-3 with TRBJ1-1; tentative D call: TRBD1 (6 bases). This CDR3 is built from 13 residues. V dropped 5 bases and J dropped 4 bases, with 11 bases sitting between them. Germline lookup yields CDR1 MNHEY and CDR2 SVGEGT. CDR3 bases: TGTGCCAGCAGTACAGGGTTTCGCACTGAAGCTTTCTTT. This gives the protein CASSTGFRTEAFF.

The chain joins TRBV6-5 to TRBJ2-7; TRBD1 might be the D (5 bases). V lost 6 bases to trimming and J lost 5 bases, with 14 bases between them. Germline V gene lookup returns CDR1 MNHEY and CDR2 SVGAGI. The CDR3 sequence is 13 residues long. This CDR3 reads CASRPTERNEQYF. CDR3 nucleotides: TGTGCCAGCAGGCCGACAGAAAGGAACGAGCAGTACTTC.

The genes are TRBV2 and TRBJ1-1; D gene unclear. V was shortened by 6 bases and J by 10 bases, with 18 bases between the two germline ends. Germline lookup yields CDR1 SNHLY and CDR2 FYNNEI. The CDR3 is 13 residues long. CDR3 in DNA: TGTGCCAGCAGACCCGCGGGCGTGGACCGAGCTTTCTTT. This gives the protein CASRPAGVDRAFF.